This T cell receptor beta chain stems from a study of blood T cell repertoires in COVID-19. The CDR3 sequence is 15 residues long. Trimming at V came to 4 bases and at J to 4 bases, leaving 6 bases not matched to a gene. CDR1 and CDR2 from the germline V gene are SGHDN and FVKESK. TCRdb's table, derived via immunoSEQ multiplex PCR, lists solely in-frame clones and lacks some. The table has 350,000 to 500,000 clones, roughly 90% seen once. This receptor was taken from a man younger than 30 with COVID-19, enrolled during active disease. The chain is built from TRBV14 and TRBJ2-5; the match to TRBD1 covers 10 bases. The sample comprised peripheral blood. The CDR3 sequence: CASSRWDRGGETQYF. CDR3 coding DNA: TGTGCCAGCAGCCGATGGGACAGGGGCGGAGAGACCCAGTACTTC.